This T cell receptor beta chain was obtained from a study of identical twins. Each cDNA held unique molecular identifiers, and template switching gave it a universal primer site. TCRdb fed the 5' RACE reads into MiXCR, producing one record per CDR3 protein. The sample has a few hundred thousand distinct CDR3 sequences; around 15% are singletons. The CDR3 loop spans 12 amino acids. Germline CDR1 is KGHDR and CDR2 is SFDVKD. Trimming took 6 bases from V and 6 from J, leaving 8 bases between them. The data were also submitted as part of a second study, on yellow fever vaccine responses in identical twins.

The sample consisted of CD4+ T cells sorted from blood. V gene TRBV24-1 combines with J gene TRBJ2-1, with D uncertain. The TCR originated in a young woman in good health. Written as DNA, the CDR3 is TGTGCCACCAGTTTCACGGGCAATGAGCAGTTCTTC. This codes for CATSFTGNEQFF.